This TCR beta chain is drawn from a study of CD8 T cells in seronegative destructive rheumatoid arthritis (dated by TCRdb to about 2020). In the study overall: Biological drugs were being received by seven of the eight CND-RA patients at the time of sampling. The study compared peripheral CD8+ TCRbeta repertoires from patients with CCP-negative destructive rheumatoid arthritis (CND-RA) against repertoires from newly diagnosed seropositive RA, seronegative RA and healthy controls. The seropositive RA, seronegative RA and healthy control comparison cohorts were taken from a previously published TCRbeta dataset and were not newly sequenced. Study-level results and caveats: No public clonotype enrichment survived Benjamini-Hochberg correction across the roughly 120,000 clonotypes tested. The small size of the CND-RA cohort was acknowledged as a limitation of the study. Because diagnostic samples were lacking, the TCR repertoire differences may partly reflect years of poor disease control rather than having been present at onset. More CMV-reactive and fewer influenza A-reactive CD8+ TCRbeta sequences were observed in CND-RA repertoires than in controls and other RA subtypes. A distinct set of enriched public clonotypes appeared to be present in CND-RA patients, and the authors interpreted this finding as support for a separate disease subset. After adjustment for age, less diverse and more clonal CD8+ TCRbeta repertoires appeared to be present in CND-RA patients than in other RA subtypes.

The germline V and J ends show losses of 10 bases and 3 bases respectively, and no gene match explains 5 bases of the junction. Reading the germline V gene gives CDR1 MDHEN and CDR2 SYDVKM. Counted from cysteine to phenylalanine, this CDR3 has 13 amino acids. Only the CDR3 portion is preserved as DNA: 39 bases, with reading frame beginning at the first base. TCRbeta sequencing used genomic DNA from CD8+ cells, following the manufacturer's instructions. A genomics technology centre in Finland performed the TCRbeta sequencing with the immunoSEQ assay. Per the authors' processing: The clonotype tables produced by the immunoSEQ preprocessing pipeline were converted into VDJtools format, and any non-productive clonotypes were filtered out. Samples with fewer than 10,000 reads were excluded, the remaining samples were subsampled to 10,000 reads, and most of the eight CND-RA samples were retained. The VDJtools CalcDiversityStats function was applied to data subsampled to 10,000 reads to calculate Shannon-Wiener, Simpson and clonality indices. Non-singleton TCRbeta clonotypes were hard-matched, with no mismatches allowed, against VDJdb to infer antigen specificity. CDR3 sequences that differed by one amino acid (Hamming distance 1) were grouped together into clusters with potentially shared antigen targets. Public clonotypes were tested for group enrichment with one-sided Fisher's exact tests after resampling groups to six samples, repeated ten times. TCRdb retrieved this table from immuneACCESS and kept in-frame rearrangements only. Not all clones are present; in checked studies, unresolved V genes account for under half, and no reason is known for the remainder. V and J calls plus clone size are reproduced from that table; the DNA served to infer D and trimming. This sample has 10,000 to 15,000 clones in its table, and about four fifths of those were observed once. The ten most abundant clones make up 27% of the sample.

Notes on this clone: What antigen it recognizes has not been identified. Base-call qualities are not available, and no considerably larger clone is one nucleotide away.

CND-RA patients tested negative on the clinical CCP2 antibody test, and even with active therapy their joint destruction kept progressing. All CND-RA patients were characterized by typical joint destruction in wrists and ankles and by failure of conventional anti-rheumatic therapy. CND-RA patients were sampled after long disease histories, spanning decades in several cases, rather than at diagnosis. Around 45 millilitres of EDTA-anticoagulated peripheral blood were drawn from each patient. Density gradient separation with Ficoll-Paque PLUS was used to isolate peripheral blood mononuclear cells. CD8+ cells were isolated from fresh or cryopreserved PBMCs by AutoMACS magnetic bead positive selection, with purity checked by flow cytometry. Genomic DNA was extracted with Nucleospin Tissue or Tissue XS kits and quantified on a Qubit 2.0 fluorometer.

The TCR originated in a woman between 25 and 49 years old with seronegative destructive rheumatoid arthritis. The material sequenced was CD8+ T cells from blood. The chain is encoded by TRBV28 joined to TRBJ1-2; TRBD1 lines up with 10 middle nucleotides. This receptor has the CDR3 CANRDRGDYGYTF. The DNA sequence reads TGTGCCAACCGGGACAGGGGTGACTATGGCTACACCTTC.